A selection of T cell receptor beta chains follows, all from one sample in a study of CD8 T cells in Susac syndrome. TCRdb reanalysed the immunoSEQ multiplex PCR reads using MiXCR and keeps one entry per CDR3 protein. The data hold around 170,000 distinct CDR3 sequences, with 85% to 95% observed a single time. The specimen was CD4+ T cells from PBMCs. The receptor set was obtained from a human donor with Susac syndrome. The CDR3 runs from the conserved cysteine through the conserved F or W. The order of the fields is J gene, V gene, CDR3 length, CDR3 protein.

j_gene: TRBJ2-7
v_gene: TRBV9
len: 15
CDR3aa: CASSVGGDFGYEQYF

j_gene: TRBJ2-5
v_gene: TRBV29-1
len: 14
CDR3aa: CSVAPGTRLETQYF

j_gene: TRBJ2-7
v_gene: TRBV3-1
len: 13
CDR3aa: CASSRGGTYEQYF

j_gene: TRBJ2-5
v_gene: TRBV19
len: 16
CDR3aa: CASSFSDRGGRETQYF

j_gene: TRBJ2-2
v_gene: TRBV5-1
len: 15
CDR3aa: CASSLGQVSTRELFF

j_gene: TRBJ2-7
v_gene: TRBV10-3
len: 12
CDR3aa: CATEGQGYEQYF

j_gene: TRBJ1-4
v_gene: TRBV20-1
len: 15
CDR3aa: CSATDSLSTNEKLFF

j_gene: TRBJ2-3
v_gene: TRBV7-8
len: 15
CDR3aa: CASSPPVDRTDTQYF

j_gene: TRBJ2-5
v_gene: TRBV4-3
len: 16
CDR3aa: CASSQDVGLAGQTQYF

j_gene: TRBJ1-5
v_gene: TRBV25-1
len: 12
CDR3aa: CASSEADQPQHF

j_gene: TRBJ1-2
v_gene: TRBV5-4
len: 14
CDR3aa: CASSSPQGDYGYTF

j_gene: TRBJ2-3
v_gene: TRBV20-1
len: 11
CDR3aa: CSAMREDTQYF